Shown below are 10 T cell receptor beta chains from a single sample sequenced in a study of monozygotic twins with inflammatory bowel disease. From its re-call of the 5' RACE reads, TCRdb lists each CDR3 protein once, without DNA. The record lists some 190,000 distinct CDR3 sequences, of which the ten most abundant hold under 8.5%. The specimen sequenced was blood. The source of these receptors is a human donor with ulcerative colitis or Crohn's disease, or a healthy co-twin of an affected twin (not recorded which).

This rearrangement joins TRBV4-1 to TRBJ2-5; TCRdb's D call of TRBD1 is untestable without DNA. The germline V gene encodes CDR1 MGHRA and CDR2 YSYEKL. The CDR3 has 13 residues. CDR3: CASRGTGEETQYF.

This rearrangement joins TRBV12-5 to TRBJ2-5; the TCRdb call, TRBD2, lacks DNA for checking. CDR1 and CDR2 (germline): LGHNT, FRNRAP. The CDR3 consists of 17 residues. Here the CDR3 reads CASGLAVRGGTWETQYF.

V is TRBV28 and J is TRBJ2-2. The germline CDR1 and CDR2 sequences are MDHEN and SYDVKM. This CDR3 has 15 amino acids. CDR3: CASSLWTSNTGELFF. Full variable domain (outside the CDR3, taken from reference TRBV28 and TRBJ2-2): DVKVTQSSRYLVKRTGEKVFLECVQDMDHENMFWYRQDPGLGLRLIYFSYDVKMKEKGDIPEGYSVSREKKERFSLILESASTNQTSMYLCASSLWTSNTGELFFGEGSRLTVL.

The chain has TRBV7-9 and TRBJ1-5; absent DNA, TCRdb's TRBD1 call cannot be checked. Germline values: CDR1 SEHNR, CDR2 FQNEAQ (reference sequence). This CDR3 is built from 15 residues. CDR3: CASSPGVGQGLPQHF.

The chain employs TRBV5-1 and TRBJ2-2. Germline V gene sequence: CDR1 SGHRS, CDR2 YFSETQ. The CDR3 is 17 residues long. The CDR3 here is CASSSGPITVDPGELFF. Based on the CDR3 plus reference TRBV5-1 and TRBJ2-2, the full variable domain is KAGVTQTPRYLIKTRGQQVTLSCSPISGHRSVSWYQQTPGQGLQFLFEYFSETQRNKGNFPGRFSGRQFSNSRSEMNVSTLELGDSALYLCASSSGPITVDPGELFFGEGSRLTVL.

The V gene is TRBV7-9, the J gene TRBJ1-1; TCRdb returns TRBD1, unconfirmable since there is no DNA. The CDR3 consists of 16 residues. Germline CDR1 reads SEHNR; CDR2 reads FQNEAQ (reference sequence). The CDR3 spells CASSSYPREANTEAFF.

CDR3: CARSSGRSLSYNEQFF. The chain recombines TRBV7-7 with TRBJ2-1; with no DNA, the TCRdb D assignment of TRBD2 cannot be verified. Germline CDR1 and CDR2: SSHAT and FNYEAQ (reference sequence). This CDR3 is 16 amino acids long. Full variable domain (remainder filled in from reference TRBV7-7 and TRBJ2-1): GAGVSQSPRYKVTKRGQDVTLRCDPISSHATLYWYQQALGQGPEFLTYFNYEAQPDKSGLPSDRFSAERPEGSISTLTIQRTEQRDSAMYRCARSSGRSLSYNEQFFGPGTRLTVL.

This chain links TRBV6-1 with TRBJ2-3; TCRdb gives TRBD2 as the D gene, but with no DNA this cannot be confirmed. Germline V gene data show CDR1 as MNHNS and CDR2 as SASEGT. CDR3 length: 14 residues. This CDR3 is CASSGWALGDTQYF.

The chain employs TRBV29-1 and TRBJ1-1; without DNA, the TCRdb call of TRBD1 cannot be checked. The germline CDR1 and CDR2 sequences are SQVTM and ANQGSEA. The CDR3 sequence is 13 residues long. The CDR3 spells CSVSRPLNTEAFF.

This chain joins TRBV25-1 and TRBJ1-1. The CDR3 runs to 11 residues. Germline CDR1 and CDR2: MGHDK and SYGVNS. CDR3: CASSEDFEAFF.